This T cell receptor (beta chain) was sequenced during a study of T-cell reconstitution after alpha-beta-depleted transplantation in children. This clonotype was counted between two and nine times. The TCRbeta library was prepared with unique molecular identifiers. One entry per CDR3 protein, called by TCRdb with MiXCR from the PCR reads. Of about 540,000 distinct CDR3 sequences detected, about 18% appear once; the ten largest clones hold less than 4%. Germline-derived CDR1 and CDR2 are DFQATT and SNEGSKA (reference sequence). The CDR3 totals 12 residues. V lost 8 bases to trimming and J lost 7 bases; unmatched junction nucleotides: 6.

The genes are TRBV20-1 and TRBJ2-2; 8 positions agree with TRBD1. This sequence was found in a human donor who donated a stem cell graft to a child with acute lymphoblastic leukemia. Source: PBMCs from the stem cell graft donor, taken from the stem cell graft. DNA for the CDR3: TGCAGTTTCCAGGGGGCTATCGGGGAGCTGTTTTTT. Protein: CSFQGAIGELFF.